The sequence of this T cell receptor (beta chain) was determined in a study of T cell responses to AZD1222 COVID-19 vaccine. About the study: Second-dose intervals of approximately 4 or approximately 12 weeks were pooled.

Details on this clone: Its antigen is currently unknown.

The CDR3 has 18 amino acids. CDR1 is SGHNT and CDR2 is YYREEE in the germline V gene (reference sequence). The V gene end was trimmed by 1 base and the J gene end by 5 bases; junction bases not matched to a gene: 16. Study-level results: Clonal diversity may have been underestimated in mostly white British donors. No day 14 peak samples; only post-peak repertoires were characterized.

TCRdb's copy holds only in-frame clones and misses some; the assay was immunoSEQ multiplex PCR. The data contain 130,000 to 150,000 clones, around 90% of them singletons. Sequencing was performed on peripheral blood, taken on day 0 of AZD1222 vaccination. The V call is TRBV5-4, the J call TRBJ2-7, with 9 positions matching TRBD1. The receptor was derived from an adult in good health. The CDR3: CASSLYRGAGTGKDEQYF. CDR3 sequence (DNA): TGTGCCAGCAGCTTGTACCGGGGGGCGGGGACAGGGAAGGACGAGCAGTACTTC. Based on the CDR3 plus reference TRBV5-4 and TRBJ2-7, the full variable domain is ETGVTQSPTHLIKTRGQQVTLRCSSQSGHNTVSWYQQALGQGPQFIFQYYREEENGRGNFPPRFSGLQFPNYSSELNVNALELDDSALYLCASSLYRGAGTGKDEQYFGPGTRLTVT.